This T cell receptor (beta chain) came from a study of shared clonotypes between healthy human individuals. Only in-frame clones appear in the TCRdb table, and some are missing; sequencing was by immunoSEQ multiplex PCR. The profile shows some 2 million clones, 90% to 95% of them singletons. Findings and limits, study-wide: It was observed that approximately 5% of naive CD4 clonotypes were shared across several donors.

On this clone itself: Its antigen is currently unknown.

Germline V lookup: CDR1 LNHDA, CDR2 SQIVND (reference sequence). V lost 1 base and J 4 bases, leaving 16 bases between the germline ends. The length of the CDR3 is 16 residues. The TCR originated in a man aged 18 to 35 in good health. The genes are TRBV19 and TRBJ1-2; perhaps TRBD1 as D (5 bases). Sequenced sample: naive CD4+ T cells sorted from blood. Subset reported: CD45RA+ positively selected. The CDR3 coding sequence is TGTGCCAGTAGTATAGTGGGCGAGCAGGGCCGCTATGGCTACACCTTC. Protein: CASSIVGEQGRYGYTF.